A single sample is the source of the 15 T cell receptor beta chains below, sequenced in a study of spatial heterogeneity in lung cancer. MiXCR was run by TCRdb on the 5' RACE reads, yielding one entry per CDR3 protein. Among over 85,000 distinct CDR3 sequences listed, 15% to 20% were seen once. Time point defined: blood at routine non-recurrence follow-up after resection. The starting material was PBMCs, obtained at follow-up. The receptors were sampled from a male donor with early-stage non-small cell lung cancer.

V is TRBV7-9 and J is TRBJ1-5; D ambiguous. Germline V lookup: CDR1 SEHNR, CDR2 FQNEAQ (reference sequence). The CDR3 runs 13 residues. The ends were cut back, 5 bases at V and 3 bases at J, with 8 bases in the middle. The CDR3 DNA reads TGTGCCAGCAGCATCCTTAACAATCAGCCCCAGCATTTT. Encoded protein: CASSILNNQPQHF.

This rearrangement joins TRBV21-1 to TRBJ1-1. TRBV21-1 is a listed pseudogene. CDR3 length: 14 amino acids. CDR3 loop: CASSKGHSTTEAFF. DNA of the CDR3: TGTGCCAGCAGCAAAGGTCACTCGACCACTGAAGCTTTCTTT.

This clonotype has just a few counts. CDR3 residues: CASSQEIGGRRSDTQYF. CDR3 bases: TGCGCCAGCAGCCAAGAGATAGGGGGGAGGCGGTCAGATACGCAGTATTTT. This chain uses TRBV4-1 with TRBJ2-3, with D perhaps matching TRBD1 or TRBD2 (6 bases each). Germline values: CDR1 MGHRA, CDR2 YSYEKL. The CDR3 consists of 17 residues. Trimming cost V 0 bases and J 4 bases, with 17 bases left between them.

The genes are TRBV12-3 or TRBV12-4 and TRBJ1-5; the D gene is possibly TRBD1 (5 bases). V lost 3 bases and J lost 0, with 12 bases in between. The CDR3 is made up of 16 amino acids. For the CDR3, the DNA is TGTGCCAGCAGTTTTCGGCAACAGGATAGCAATCAGCCCCAGCATTTT. Amino acids: CASSFRQQDSNQPQHF.

V gene TRBV19 combines with J gene TRBJ1-1; D gene unclear. The CDR3 sequence is 14 residues long. The V gene lost 8 bases and the J gene lost 1 base, with 14 bases spanning the gap. Germline V gene sequence: CDR1 LNHDA, CDR2 SQIVND (reference sequence). CDR3 sequence reads: CASRMRTGNTEAFF. The CDR3 nucleotides are TGTGCCAGTCGAATGCGGACGGGGAACACTGAAGCTTTCTTT.

This clonotype occurred many times. V gene TRBV7-2 combines with J gene TRBJ2-2; D call uncertain. The CDR3 has 14 amino acids. From germline, CDR1 is SGHTA and CDR2 FQGNSA. The V gene lost 6 bases and the J gene lost 3 bases, with 11 bases spanning the gap. For the CDR3, the DNA is TGTGCCAGCAGGTTAACAAGGGACACCGGGGAGCTGTTTTTT. Protein product: CASRLTRDTGELFF. The variable domain in full, completed from reference TRBV7-2 and TRBJ2-2, reads GAGVSQSPSNKVTEKGKDVELRCDPISGHTALYWYRQSLGQGLEFLIYFQGNSAPDKSGLPSDRFSAERTGGSVSTLTIQRTQQEDSAVYLCASRLTRDTGELFFGEGSRLTVL.

The genes are TRBV12-3 or TRBV12-4 and TRBJ2-7, with 9 bases aligning to TRBD1. The CDR3 consists of 16 residues. V lost 4 bases, J lost 0 bases, and 7 bases stayed unmatched. Here the CDR3 DNA reads TGTGCCAGCAGTTATTCAGGACAGGGGACCTCCTACGAGCAGTACTTC. It specifies CASSYSGQGTSYEQYF.

This clonotype was picked up a small number of times. The chain uses TRBV29-1 and TRBJ1-2; perhaps TRBD1 as D (6 bases). This CDR3 comprises 12 residues. Trimming removed 7 bases at V and 8 bases at J, with 17 bases between. The germline V gene has CDR1 SQVTM and CDR2 ANQGSEA. CDR3 coding DNA: TGCAGCGCCCAATGGGGGGCGAAGGGCTACACCTTC. This encodes CSAQWGAKGYTF.

This clonotype was detected a few times. This chain connects TRBV4-1 to TRBJ2-1, with D unclear. The CDR3 sequence is 16 residues long. Germline assignment: CDR1 MGHRA and CDR2 YSYEKL. V was trimmed by 4 bases and J by 0 bases, leaving 13 bases between them. The chain's CDR3 is CASSPQTGLSYNEQFF. CDR3 DNA sequence: TGCGCCAGCAGCCCTCAAACTGGCCTCTCCTACAATGAGCAGTTCTTC.

A few counts support this clonotype. The chain employs TRBV7-2 and TRBJ1-5; D unresolved. There are 13 residues in the CDR3. CDR1 is SGHTA, CDR2 FQGNSA, per germline. The ends were cut back, 5 bases at V and 6 bases at J, with 11 bases in the middle. The CDR3 reads CASSPHGSQPQHF. The CDR3 DNA reads TGTGCCAGCAGCCCCCACGGGAGTCAGCCCCAGCATTTT. The variable domain in full, with the rest retrieved from reference TRBV7-2 and TRBJ1-5, is GAGVSQSPSNKVTEKGKDVELRCDPISGHTALYWYRQSLGQGLEFLIYFQGNSAPDKSGLPSDRFSAERTGGSVSTLTIQRTQQEDSAVYLCASSPHGSQPQHFGDGTRLSIL.

This clonotype has a count of ten or more. Just one base apart from a much larger clone, this may be a read error. This rearrangement joins TRBV12-3 or TRBV12-4 to TRBJ2-2; no firm D call. This CDR3 is 12 amino acids long. V lost 6 bases, J lost 1 base, and 3 bases lay in between. The CDR3 loop is CASRENTGELFF. The DNA for the CDR3 is TGTGCCAGCAGGGAGAACACCGGGGAGCTGTTTTTT.

The V gene is TRBV4-3, the J gene TRBJ1-2; TRBD1 is a possible D gene (6 bases). The CDR3 contains 15 residues. V was clipped by 0 bases and J by 6 bases, with 14 bases between them. From germline, CDR1 is LGHNA and CDR2 YSLEER. The CDR3 loop is CASSQDRAGADGYTF. CDR3 DNA sequence: TGCGCCAGCAGCCAAGATCGTGCAGGGGCGGATGGCTACACCTTC.

In this sample, this clonotype turned up a few times. The V call is TRBV24-1, the J call TRBJ1-2; no definite D call. The CDR3 runs 14 residues. Trimming stripped 1 base from V and 0 bases from J, with 5 bases between. Germline V lookup: CDR1 KGHDR, CDR2 SFDVKD. The CDR3 DNA is TGTGCCACCAGTGATTTTAAGACTAACTATGGCTACACCTTC. This codes for CATSDFKTNYGYTF.

This clonotype was seen more than once but under ten times. The chain recombines TRBV27 with TRBJ2-1, with 10 positions matching TRBD2. Germline V gene data show CDR1 as MNHEY and CDR2 as SMNVEV (reference sequence). The CDR3 loop spans 15 amino acids. After removal of 5 bases from V and 4 bases from J, the junction contained 5 bases not matched to a gene. The CDR3 reads CASSLDSGGYNEQFF. As DNA, the CDR3 is TGTGCCAGCAGTCTTGATAGCGGGGGGTACAATGAGCAGTTCTTC.

The V gene is TRBV29-1, the J gene TRBJ2-3; the D gene is possibly TRBD1 (6 bases). V lost 6 bases, J lost 2 bases, and 15 bases lay in between. Germline V gene data show CDR1 as SQVTM and CDR2 as ANQGSEA. The CDR3 spans 14 residues. The CDR3 protein is CSVNWAGATDTQYF. DNA for the CDR3: TGCAGCGTCAACTGGGCAGGGGCCACAGATACGCAGTATTTT.